This TCR beta chain comes out of a study of T cell responses to AZD1222 COVID-19 vaccine. A remark on this clone: Its antigen remains unidentified.

The V gene's germline CDR1 is LNHDA and CDR2 SQIVND (reference sequence). The CDR3 loop spans 13 amino acids. Trimming took 3 bases from V and 4 from J, leaving 9 bases between them. Libraries were prepared by immunoSEQ multiplex PCR; TCRdb keeps only in-frame clonotypes and omits some of them. The profile covers approximately 120,000 clones, with roughly 86% appearing a single time and around 5.3% taken by the ten largest. Study results and caveats: Seropositive AZD1222 recipients at baseline numbered only five or six. Researchers took repertoire samples only after the peak T cell response had come. Most donors were white British, females outnumbered males, and clonal diversity was possibly underestimated. Reportedly, nearly half the spike-specific TCRs target unmutated variant regions.

The genes are TRBV19 and TRBJ1-2, with a possible D match to TRBD1 (5 bases). This TCR was recovered from an adult who received the AZD1222 COVID-19 vaccine. The source material was peripheral blood, sampled 28 days after the second AZD1222 dose. The chain's CDR3 is CASSIKGSYGYTF. The CDR3 coding sequence is TGTGCCAGTAGTATTAAGGGGTCCTATGGCTACACCTTC.